This entry lists 26 T cell receptor beta chains sequenced from one sample in a study of human T cells and chemical hapten exposure. MiXCR, applied by TCRdb to the RACE reads, yields one record per CDR3 protein. This table holds roughly 100,000 distinct CDR3 sequences, around 12% found once. Regarding time point: pre-sensitization, week 0. This sample's treatment: therapeutic diphenylcyclopropenone sensitization with weekly scalp DPC. Source: whole blood, taken in connection with sensitization to the hapten diphenylcyclopropenone (DPC). The source is a woman aged 45-59 years with alopecia areata. Some clones in this sample may be carry-over from other donors' samples.

This chain links TRBV20-1 with TRBJ2-3; 8 bases are shared with TRBD1. V shed 4 bases and J 0 bases; nucleotides not matched to a gene: 3. Germline-derived CDR1 and CDR2 are DFQATT and SNEGSKA (reference sequence). The CDR3 is 14 amino acids. CDR3 sequence: CSAIGTGSTDTQYF. The CDR3 DNA is TGCAGTGCTATCGGGACAGGCAGCACAGATACGCAGTATTTT.

The chain has TRBV5-5 and TRBJ2-2, with D possibly TRBD1 on 5 matching bases. Germline V gene lookup returns CDR1 SGHKS and CDR2 YYEKEE (reference sequence). The germline V and J ends were trimmed by 5 bases and 7 bases, with 18 bases remaining between them. CDR3 size: 15 residues. CDR3 amino acids: CASRYRLAGNGELFF. CDR3 DNA sequence: TGTGCCAGCAGGTATCGCTTGGCAGGGAACGGGGAGCTGTTTTTT.

V is TRBV13 and J is TRBJ2-3; 7 bases match TRBD1. V gave up 5 bases and J gave up 2 bases; unmatched junction bases: 7. Germline V gene sequence: CDR1 PRHDT, CDR2 FYEKMQ (reference sequence). This CDR3 is 15 amino acids long. The CDR3 region has the DNA TGTGCCAGCAGCGCCCGGGACAGACCCACAGATACGCAGTATTTT. It yields the protein CASSARDRPTDTQYF. The full variable domain, in which reference TRBV13 and TRBJ2-3 provide the parts outside the CDR3, is AAGVIQSPRHLIKEKRETATLKCYPIPRHDTVYWYQQGPGQDPQFLISFYEKMQSDKGSIPDRFSAQQFSDYHSELNMSSLELGDSALYFCASSARDRPTDTQYFGPGTRLTVL.

This clonotype came up a few times. V gene TRBV7-2 combines with J gene TRBJ2-3; a possible D gene is TRBD2 (5 bases). Germline V CDR1 and CDR2: SGHTA, FQGNSA. The CDR3 length is 15 residues. Trimming took 0 bases from V and 3 from J, leaving 10 bases between them. The CDR3 loop reads CASSLAGVRTDTQYF. The DNA for the CDR3 is TGTGCCAGCAGCTTAGCCGGGGTACGGACAGATACGCAGTATTTT.

The rearrangement uses TRBV10-2 and TRBJ1-1, with D possibly TRBD1 on 6 matching bases. The length of the CDR3 is 15 residues. The germline gives CDR1 WSHSY, CDR2 SAAADI. Deletions cut 6 bases from V and 5 bases from J, with 19 bases between. This chain's CDR3 is CASRKKQGDRTEAFF. In DNA, the CDR3 is TGCGCCAGCAGGAAAAAACAGGGTGACAGGACTGAAGCTTTCTTT.

The J gene is TRBJ2-3, the V gene TRBV2; D is unresolved. Trimming shortened V by 1 base and J by 2 bases, and 7 bases separated the two germline ends. The CDR3 length is 14 residues. Germline lookup yields CDR1 SNHLY and CDR2 FYNNEI. The chain's CDR3 is CASSEVVYTDTQYF. In nucleotides, the CDR3 is TGTGCCAGCAGTGAAGTGGTCTACACAGATACGCAGTATTTT.

Ten or more counts support this clonotype. The V and J genes are TRBV4-2 and TRBJ1-1; possibly TRBD1 for D (5 bases). This CDR3 region has 14 residues. Trimming shortened V by 1 base and J by 4 bases, and 10 bases separated the two germline ends. Per germline, CDR1 LGHNA and CDR2 YNFKEQ. The chain's CDR3 is CASSQGGTGTEAFF. The DNA for the CDR3 is TGTGCCAGCAGCCAAGGCGGGACCGGCACTGAAGCTTTCTTT.

This clonotype has just a few counts. This sequence joins TRBV7-2 and TRBJ1-1; D is uncertain. Germline loops: CDR1 SGHTA, CDR2 FQGNSA. The CDR3 has 15 residues. Between the trimmed V and J ends, which lost 2 bases and 1 base, there was a span of 11 bases. The DNA for the CDR3 is TGTGCCAGCAGCTTATGGAGGGCAGAGAACACTGAAGCTTTCTTT. Translated, it gives CASSLWRAENTEAFF.

There are many counts of this clonotype. The rearrangement uses TRBV6-5 and TRBJ1-6; D is perhaps TRBD1 (5 bases). Germline V lookup: CDR1 MNHEY, CDR2 SVGAGI. The length of the CDR3 is 14 residues. Trimming shortened V by 7 bases and J by 1 base, and 8 bases separated the two germline ends. The CDR3 sequence is CASTSGSYNSPLHF. For the CDR3, the DNA is TGTGCCAGCACTTCAGGGTCCTATAATTCACCCCTCCACTTT.

This clonotype was counted ten times or more. In DNA, the CDR3 is TGTGCCAGCAGTCGACAGGGGACCTACAATGAGCAGTTCTTC. It encodes CASSRQGTYNEQFF. The gene calls are TRBV12-3 or TRBV12-4 and TRBJ2-1; 8 bases fit TRBD1. The junction had 2 bases not matched to a gene; V was cut back by 5 bases and J by 2 bases. This CDR3 comprises 14 residues.

This clonotype was observed a few times. This CDR3 is CASSQRGLREGTDTQYF. The CDR3, as DNA: TGTGCCAGCTCACAACGGGGACTTAGAGAAGGCACAGATACGCAGTATTTT. The rearrangement links TRBV18 to TRBJ2-3, with D perhaps TRBD2 (6 bases). The germline gives CDR1 KGHSH, CDR2 LQKENI. The CDR3 spans 17 residues. V shed 4 bases and J shed 1 base, with 18 bases lying between them.

This sequence joins TRBV29-1 and TRBJ1-2, with 7 bases identical to TRBD1. The CDR3 runs to 16 residues. The germline V gene has CDR1 SQVTM and CDR2 ANQGSEA. With V trimmed by 6 bases and J by 2 bases, 15 bases remained unmatched. The CDR3 sequence: CSVSRTGTITNYGYTF. Written as DNA, the CDR3 is TGCAGCGTCTCAAGGACAGGAACAATTACCAACTATGGCTACACCTTC.

The sample holds a few counts of this clonotype. The V gene is TRBV6-6, the J gene TRBJ2-7; no firm D call. Germline CDR1 is MNHNY and CDR2 is SVGAGI (reference sequence). The CDR3 runs to 13 residues. V lost 6 bases, J lost 4 bases, and 13 bases lay in between. The CDR3 DNA sequence: TGTGCCAGCAGAGGCCTGGGCGGTTACGAGCAGTACTTC. Amino acid sequence: CASRGLGGYEQYF.

The table lists this clonotype with many counts. The rearrangement joins TRBV10-2 to TRBJ2-2; a weak D match, TRBD1 (6 bases). Trimming pared 6 bases from V and 5 bases from J, leaving 13 bases between. The CDR3 runs 14 residues. Per germline, CDR1 WSHSY and CDR2 SAAADI. CDR3 sequence reads: CASRVDSSTGELFF. Written as DNA, the CDR3 is TGCGCCAGCAGGGTGGACAGCAGTACCGGGGAGCTGTTTTTT.

The chain joins TRBV7-2 to TRBJ1-2; D not certain. V shed 5 bases and J shed 4 bases, with 11 bases lying between them. Germline V gene data show CDR1 as SGHTA and CDR2 as FQGNSA. The CDR3 extends over 13 amino acids. The CDR3 region has the DNA TGTGCCAGCAGCCCCCAGACGGTCTATGGCTACACCTTC. Protein: CASSPQTVYGYTF.

The chain couples TRBV6-2 or TRBV6-3 to TRBJ1-1, with D perhaps matching TRBD1 (6 bases). V lost 5 bases and J lost 4, with 14 bases in between. The CDR3 is made up of 14 amino acids. CDR1 and CDR2 (germline): MNHEY, SVGEGT. The DNA for the CDR3 is TGTGCCAGCAGTCTACAGGGCTCGGCCACTGAAGCTTTCTTT. Protein product: CASSLQGSATEAFF.

This clonotype was counted a few times. This chain uses TRBV3-1 with TRBJ1-4; the D gene is possibly TRBD1 (5 bases). Germline V gene lookup returns CDR1 LGHDT and CDR2 YNNKEL (reference sequence). V lost 1 base and J lost 10, with 13 bases in between. The CDR3 is made up of 14 amino acids. In DNA, the CDR3 is TGTGCCAGCAGCCAAGTAGGGGCGGCCGGAAAACTGTTTTTT. Translating it yields CASSQVGAAGKLFF.

Points on this clonotype: A clone one base away is much larger, so this may be a read error. V usage is TRBV29-1 and J usage is TRBJ2-5; D gene ambiguous. This CDR3 region has 14 residues. Trimming cost V 2 bases and J 4 bases, with 14 bases left between them. Germline loops: CDR1 SQVTM, CDR2 ANQGSEA. The CDR3 bases are TGCAGCGTTGAATCTGTCAGGTTGGCAGAGACCCAGTACTTC. Encoded protein: CSVESVRLAETQYF.

The chain is built from TRBV28 and TRBJ2-7; no clear D gene. The germline gives CDR1 MDHEN, CDR2 SYDVKM. The CDR3 covers 14 residues. Deletions cut 5 bases from V and 4 bases from J, with 15 bases between. As DNA, the CDR3 is TGTGCCAGCAGTCCACATGGGATAGGGTACGAGCAGTACTTC. This sequence encodes CASSPHGIGYEQYF.

This clonotype has just a few counts. V usage is TRBV18 and J usage is TRBJ2-3; a weak D match, TRBD1 (6 bases). The CDR3 has 14 amino acids. V was cut by 3 bases and J by 4 bases, with 11 bases left in between. Germline V gene sequence: CDR1 KGHSH, CDR2 LQKENI. The CDR3 DNA reads TGTGCCAGCTCACCTGGACAGACGTCAGATACGCAGTATTTT. This codes for CASSPGQTSDTQYF.

The chain combines TRBV20-1 with TRBJ2-3; tentatively, D is TRBD2 (5 bases). Germline V CDR1 and CDR2: DFQATT, SNEGSKA (reference sequence). V lost 0 bases to trimming and J lost 6 bases, with 19 bases between them. This CDR3 comprises 16 residues. CDR3 sequence reads: CSARDFTRDTGDTQYF. The CDR3 DNA is TGCAGTGCTAGAGACTTCACCCGGGATACGGGGGATACGCAGTATTTT.

This clonotype was detected a few times. This chain uses TRBV7-2 with TRBJ2-1; D may be TRBD1 (6 bases). Trimming cost V 1 base and J 8 bases, with 15 bases left between them. Germline CDR1 and CDR2: SGHTA and FQGNSA. The CDR3 runs to 15 residues. CDR3 loop: CASSLDGRGFDEQFF. DNA for the CDR3: TGTGCCAGCAGCTTAGATGGCAGGGGATTCGATGAGCAGTTCTTC. The full variable domain, with the rest looked up from reference TRBV7-2 and TRBJ2-1, is GAGVSQSPSNKVTEKGKDVELRCDPISGHTALYWYRQSLGQGLEFLIYFQGNSAPDKSGLPSDRFSAERTGGSVSTLTIQRTQQEDSAVYLCASSLDGRGFDEQFFGPGTRLTVL.

This clonotype was detected a few times. The V gene is TRBV28, the J gene TRBJ2-4, with D possibly being TRBD1 (5 bases). Germline assignment: CDR1 MDHEN and CDR2 SYDVKM. CDR3 size: 17 residues. Trimming removed 2 bases from V and 7 bases from J, with 21 bases in between. The CDR3 sequence is CASSLAVGAASLNIQYF. In DNA, the CDR3 is TGTGCCAGCAGTTTAGCTGTAGGGGCGGCTTCGTTGAACATTCAGTACTTC.

The table lists this clonotype with a few counts. The J gene is TRBJ2-5, the V gene TRBV2; no definite D call. Germline V lookup: CDR1 SNHLY, CDR2 FYNNEI. CDR3 length: 14 residues. Deletions cut 5 bases from V and 7 bases from J, with 17 bases between. This chain's CDR3 is CASSPAPGSGTQYF. CDR3 DNA sequence: TGTGCCAGCAGTCCCGCCCCTGGGTCGGGGACCCAGTACTTC.

The rearrangement uses TRBV6-2 or TRBV6-3 and TRBJ1-2, with a tentative D call TRBD1 (6 bases). Trimming cost V 0 bases and J 4 bases, with 9 bases left between them. The germline CDR1 and CDR2 sequences are MNHEY and SVGEGT. The CDR3 is 14 amino acids. CDR3 residues: CASSYSQGSYGYTF. CDR3 coding DNA: TGTGCCAGCAGTTACTCTCAGGGGAGCTATGGCTACACCTTC.

A few counts support this clonotype. The chain couples TRBV5-1 to TRBJ2-2; D perhaps matches TRBD1 (5 bases). V lost 0 bases, J lost 4 bases, and 10 bases lay in between. The CDR3 contains 15 residues. Germline loops: CDR1 SGHRS, CDR2 YFSETQ. CDR3 protein: CASSLAVTGTGELFF. CDR3 DNA: TGCGCCAGCAGCTTGGCTGTAACAGGCACCGGGGAGCTGTTTTTT.